This T cell receptor beta chain originates from a study of T cells after yellow fever vaccination. Overall study results and limits: It was a weaker secondary response, yet one that peaked faster, at day 5 versus 15. Among primary-vaccination clones, most reappeared after the booster, at almost 98% for CD4 and approximately 90% for CD8.

The authors made TCR cDNA by 5'RACE template switching, adding a universal primer site and UMIs. TCRdb re-derived calls from the 5' RACE reads in MiXCR, one entry per CDR3 protein. The top ten hold roughly 3% of the sample, which has about 340,000 distinct CDR3 sequences, around 13% seen once. As to this clonotype: Its antigen is unidentified. At one end the junction does not follow the germline gene, possibly because of a read error.

The receptor was derived from a man aged 18 to 30 who received the YFV17D yellow fever vaccine. This material consisted of CD4+ T cells sorted from PBMCs, taken 15 days after the yellow fever booster vaccination.

The DNA of the CDR3 is TGTGCCAGCAGCTTGGGTGGTGGTCTAGCGGGGGGCCCCCGGGACTTC. Translation gives CASSLGGGLAGGPRDF. This chain uses TRBV7-2 with TRBJ2-5; TRBD2 agrees at 11 bases. Per germline, CDR1 SGHTA and CDR2 FQGNSA. This CDR3 comprises 16 residues.